The present T cell receptor beta chain was sequenced within a study of early T cells in non-severe SARS-CoV-2 infection. Study at large: It was bulk RNA from unsorted whole blood that was sequenced, and the chains were unpaired.

This clonotype was observed a handful of times. Tagging with unique molecular identifiers was applied to individual cDNA molecules. One entry per CDR3 protein results from TCRdb running MiXCR on the 5' RACE reads. The sample holds 85,000 to 100,000 distinct CDR3 sequences, 11% seen once. The CDR3 spans 16 residues. Germline CDR1 and CDR2: SGHDN and FVKESK. V gave up 1 base and J gave up 7 bases; unmatched junction bases: 7. Specimen: whole blood, collected at baseline. This chain uses TRBV14 with TRBJ2-7, with 13 bases lining up with TRBD2. The TCR originated in an adult who was a healthcare worker with PCR-confirmed SARS-CoV-2 infection or an uninfected control (not recorded which). The DNA for the CDR3 is TGTGCCAGCAGCCAAGTAGGACTAGCGGGAGCTAATGAGCAGTACTTC. Amino acid sequence: CASSQVGLAGANEQYF.